The T cell receptor (beta chain) described here comes from a study of cytomegalovirus exposure and HLA in healthy donors. This clone was seen repeatedly, ten times or more. PCR was performed using 60 Vbeta and 13 Jbeta primers. Data came from immunoSEQ multiplex PCR; TCRdb stores just in-frame clones and leaves some out. The data contain over 150,000 clones, roughly three quarters of them seen just once; the ten biggest clones take up around 7.2%. In germline, CDR1 is MNHNY, CDR2 SVGAGI (reference sequence). This CDR3 is 15 amino acids long. Trimming removed 6 bases from V and 2 bases from J; junction bases left unmatched: 6.

This clonotype was obtained from a young man in good health and CMV-seropositive. The rearrangement uses TRBV6-6 and TRBJ2-2; 7 bases map to TRBD1. Material: PBMCs. The CDR3 sequence is CASSADRVNTGELFF. In DNA, the CDR3 is TGTGCCAGCAGCGCTGACAGGGTAAACACCGGGGAGCTGTTTTTT.